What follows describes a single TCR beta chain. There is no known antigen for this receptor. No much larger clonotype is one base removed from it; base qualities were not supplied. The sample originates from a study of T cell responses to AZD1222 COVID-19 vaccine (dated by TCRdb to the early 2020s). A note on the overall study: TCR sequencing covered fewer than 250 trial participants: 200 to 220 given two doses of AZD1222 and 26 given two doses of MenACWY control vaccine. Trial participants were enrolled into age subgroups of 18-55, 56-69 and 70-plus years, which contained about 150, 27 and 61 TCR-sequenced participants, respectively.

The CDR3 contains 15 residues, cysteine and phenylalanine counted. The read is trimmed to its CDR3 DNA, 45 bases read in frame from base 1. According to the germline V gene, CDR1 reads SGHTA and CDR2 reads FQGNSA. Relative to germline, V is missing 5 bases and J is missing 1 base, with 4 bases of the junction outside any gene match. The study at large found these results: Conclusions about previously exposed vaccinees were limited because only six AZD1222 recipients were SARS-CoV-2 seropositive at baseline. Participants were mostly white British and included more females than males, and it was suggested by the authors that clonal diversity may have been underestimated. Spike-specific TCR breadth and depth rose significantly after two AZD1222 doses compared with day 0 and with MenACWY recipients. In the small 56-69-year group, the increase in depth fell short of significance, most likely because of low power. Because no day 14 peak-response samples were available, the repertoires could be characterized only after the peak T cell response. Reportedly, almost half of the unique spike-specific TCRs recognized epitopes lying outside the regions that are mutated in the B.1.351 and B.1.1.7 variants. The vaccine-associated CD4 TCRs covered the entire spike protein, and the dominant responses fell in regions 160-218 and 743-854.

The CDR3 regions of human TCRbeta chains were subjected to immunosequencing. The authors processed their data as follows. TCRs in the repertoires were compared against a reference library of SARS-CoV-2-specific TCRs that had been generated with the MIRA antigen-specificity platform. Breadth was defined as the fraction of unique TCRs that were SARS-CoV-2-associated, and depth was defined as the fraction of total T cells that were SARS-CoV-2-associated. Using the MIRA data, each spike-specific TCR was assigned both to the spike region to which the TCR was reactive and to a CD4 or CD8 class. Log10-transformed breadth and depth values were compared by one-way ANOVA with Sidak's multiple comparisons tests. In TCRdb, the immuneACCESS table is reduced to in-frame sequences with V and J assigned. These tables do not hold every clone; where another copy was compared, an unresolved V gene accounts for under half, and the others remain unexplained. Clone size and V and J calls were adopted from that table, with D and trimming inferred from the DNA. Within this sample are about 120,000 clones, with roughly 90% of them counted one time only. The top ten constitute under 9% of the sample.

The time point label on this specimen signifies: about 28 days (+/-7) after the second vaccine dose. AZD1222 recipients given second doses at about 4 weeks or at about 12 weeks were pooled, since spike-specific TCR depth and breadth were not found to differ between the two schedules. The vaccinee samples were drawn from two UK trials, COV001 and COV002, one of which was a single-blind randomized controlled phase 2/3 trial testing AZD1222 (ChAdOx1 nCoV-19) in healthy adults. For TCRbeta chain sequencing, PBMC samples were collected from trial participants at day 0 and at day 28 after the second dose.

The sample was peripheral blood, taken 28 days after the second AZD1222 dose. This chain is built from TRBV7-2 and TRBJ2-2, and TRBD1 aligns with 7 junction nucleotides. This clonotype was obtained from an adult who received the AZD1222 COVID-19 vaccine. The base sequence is TGTGCCAGCAGCCCGGACAGGCAGAACACCGGGGAGCTGTTTTTT. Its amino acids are CASSPDRQNTGELFF.